The clone carrying this T cell receptor (beta chain) was seen ten or more times. Its antigen is undetermined. This specimen comes from a study of response to subunit inactivated influenza vaccine. Study-level results: Authors suggested seasonal influenza vaccinations each recruit few new T cells.

J gave up 7 bases and V 5 bases, and 8 bases lay outside the gene matches. CDR3 length: 16 amino acids. From the RT-PCR reads, TCRdb called clonotypes with MiXCR, one entry per CDR3 protein. In the table there are around 570,000 distinct CDR3 sequences, 7.6% of which are singletons. Sample: PBMCs from blood, taken less than 30 months after vaccination. The J gene is TRBJ2-2, the V gene TRBV12-3 or TRBV12-4; TRBD1 agrees at 12 bases. The TCR was taken from a man aged 45 to 75 who received an inactivated influenza vaccine. CDR3 amino acids: CASSTRGQGAIGELFF. The CDR3, as DNA: TGTGCCAGCAGTACCCGGGGACAGGGGGCGATCGGGGAGCTGTTTTTT.